Each of the 18 T cell receptor beta chains below was sequenced from the same sample in a study of cytomegalovirus exposure and HLA in healthy donors. Amplification used 60 Vbeta primers and 13 Jbeta primers. The protocol was immunoSEQ multiplex PCR, while the TCRdb copy is restricted to in-frame clones and leaves out a portion. Among under 150,000 clones listed, 70% to 85% were seen once. The specimen sequenced was PBMCs. The source is a man between 18 and 29 years old in good health and CMV-seronegative.

The gene calls are TRBV5-1 and TRBJ1-2; 8 bases are a match to TRBD1. The CDR3 totals 16 residues. CDR1 is SGHRS and CDR2 is YFSETQ in the germline V gene. Trimming at V came to 4 bases and at J to 3 bases, leaving 11 bases not matched to a gene. The DNA of the CDR3 is TGCGCCAGCAGCGTGCGGACAGGGAATCGGGACTATGGCTACACCTTC. This translates into CASSVRTGNRDYGYTF.

V gene TRBV10-3 combines with J gene TRBJ2-7, with D perhaps matching TRBD1 (6 bases). CDR3 length: 13 residues. CDR1 and CDR2 from the germline V gene are ENHRY and SYGVKD. Trimming stripped 5 bases from V and 7 bases from J, with 15 bases between. As DNA, the CDR3 is TGTGCCATCAGTTTGGCAGGGGTGCGGGAGCAGTACTTC. Protein product: CAISLAGVREQYF.

The CDR3 DNA reads as TGTGCCAGCAAAACAGGGGGCGCTTACTATGGCTACACCTTC. The encoded protein is CASKTGGAYYGYTF. The V and J genes are TRBV6-1 and TRBJ1-2, with TRBD1 matching 9 bases. V shed 7 bases, J shed 3 bases, and the junction held 6 bases outside the gene matches. From germline, CDR1 is MNHNS and CDR2 SASEGT. CDR3 length: 14 amino acids.

The rearrangement joins TRBV4-1 to TRBJ2-5, with D unresolved. Per germline, CDR1 MGHRA and CDR2 YSYEKL. Trimming took off 1 base at V and 1 base at J, with 10 bases between the two ends. This CDR3 spans 15 amino acids. The CDR3 loop reads CASSQVQLPQETQYF. The CDR3 bases are TGCGCCAGCAGCCAAGTACAGCTTCCCCAAGAGACCCAGTACTTC.

The chain's CDR3 is CASSSLTGGPFHYGYTF. The DNA for the CDR3 is TGTGCCAGCAGCTCATTGACAGGGGGACCATTTCATTATGGCTACACCTTC. The V call is TRBV5-6, the J call TRBJ1-2, with 9 bases identical to TRBD1. CDR1 and CDR2 (germline): SGHDT, YYEEEE. With 3 bases clipped from V and 5 bases from J, the junction kept 14 bases outside the gene matches. The CDR3 totals 17 residues.

J is TRBJ1-5 and V is TRBV6-4; TRBD1 is a possible D gene (6 bases). The V gene's germline CDR1 is MRHNA and CDR2 SNTAGT. Trimming took off 5 bases at V and 6 bases at J, with 11 bases between the two ends. The CDR3 contains 13 residues. The CDR3 reads CASSNRAGQPQHF. CDR3 DNA: TGTGCCAGCAGTAACAGGGCTGGTCAGCCCCAGCATTTT.

The chain combines TRBV5-1 with TRBJ1-2, with 7 bases lining up with TRBD1. V lost 0 bases and J lost 6; bases outside the gene matches: 8. Germline V lookup: CDR1 SGHRS, CDR2 YFSETQ. The CDR3 has 15 residues. For the CDR3, the DNA is TGCGCCAGCAGCTTGGATGGGACAGCGTATGATGGCTACACCTTC. Its translation: CASSLDGTAYDGYTF.

The sample holds one count of this clone. This chain uses TRBV11-2 with TRBJ1-2; 11 bases map to TRBD1. V gave up 1 base and J gave up 3 bases; unmatched junction bases: 1. This CDR3 comprises 15 residues. The V gene's germline CDR1 is SGHAT and CDR2 FQNNGV. In DNA, the CDR3 is TGTGCCAGCAGCTTAGGGGACAGGGGGTACTATGGCTACACCTTC. Amino acids: CASSLGDRGYYGYTF.

The chain has TRBV5-4 and TRBJ2-2, with 10 bases fitting TRBD2. This CDR3 is 17 amino acids long. Germline V lookup: CDR1 SGHNT, CDR2 YYREEE (reference sequence). Germline trimming cut 1 base from V and 7 bases from J; bases unmatched to any gene: 10. This CDR3 is CASSLKLAGVTVGELFF. The CDR3 DNA follows: TGTGCCAGCAGCTTGAAGCTAGCGGGGGTTACGGTCGGGGAGCTGTTTTTT.

This chain uses TRBV10-3 with TRBJ1-1; TRBD1 is a possible D gene (6 bases). Germline CDR1 ENHRY, CDR2 SYGVKD. The V gene lost 0 bases and the J gene lost 0 bases, with 11 bases spanning the gap. The CDR3 spans 16 residues. The chain's CDR3 is CAISESGAGLNTEAFF. As DNA, the CDR3 is TGTGCCATCAGTGAGTCGGGGGCGGGTTTGAACACTGAAGCTTTCTTT.

This chain uses TRBV5-1 with TRBJ1-4; no definite D call. The germline V and J ends were trimmed by 0 bases and 2 bases, with 11 bases remaining between them. Germline-derived CDR1 and CDR2 are SGHRS and YFSETQ. CDR3 length: 16 amino acids. CDR3 protein: CASSLGGGFTNEKLFF. CDR3 in DNA: TGCGCCAGCAGCTTGGGGGGAGGATTCACTAATGAAAAACTGTTTTTT.

The sample holds one count of this clone. The J gene is TRBJ2-7, the V gene TRBV11-2; TRBD1 matches 9 bases. The ends lost 5 bases at V and 4 bases at J; junction bases unmatched: 3. CDR1 is SGHAT and CDR2 is FQNNGV in the germline V gene. This CDR3 contains 13 residues. CDR3 protein: CASSPGTGYEQYF. The CDR3 DNA sequence: TGTGCCAGCAGCCCGGGGACAGGGTACGAGCAGTACTTC.

The DNA of the CDR3 is TGTGCCATCAGTGAGTTCATGACAGGTATATCGAACACTGAAGCTTTCTTT. As protein: CAISEFMTGISNTEAFF. This chain uses TRBV10-3 with TRBJ1-1, with a possible D match to TRBD1 (6 bases). Trimming took 1 base from V and 1 from J, leaving 16 bases between them. CDR3 length: 17 amino acids. From germline, CDR1 is ENHRY and CDR2 SYGVKD.

The chain uses TRBV14 and TRBJ2-4, with D possibly matching TRBD1 (5 bases). The CDR3 extends over 14 amino acids. Looked up from germline, CDR1 is SGHDN and CDR2 is FVKESK. Trimming pared 0 bases from V and 8 bases from J, leaving 11 bases between. The CDR3 spells CASSQDRVLDIQYF. As DNA, the CDR3 is TGTGCCAGCAGCCAAGACAGGGTTTTGGACATTCAGTACTTC.

This chain links TRBV5-1 with TRBJ1-1, with TRBD1 identical over 7 bases. J gave up 7 bases and V 0 bases, and 12 bases lay outside the gene matches. The length of the CDR3 is 16 residues. Germline V gene data show CDR1 as SGHRS and CDR2 as YFSETQ. The CDR3 spells CASSLGSTGLGVEAFF. CDR3 bases: TGCGCCAGCAGCTTGGGCTCGACAGGGCTGGGAGTTGAAGCTTTCTTT.

The chain couples TRBV5-4 to TRBJ2-7, with TRBD1 matching over 10 bases. The CDR3 length is 15 residues. V trimming: 4 bases; J trimming: 5 bases; junction bases outside the gene matches: 9. Germline V gene lookup returns CDR1 SGHNT and CDR2 YYREEE (reference sequence). The CDR3 spells CASSNRDRGNDEQYF. CDR3 bases: TGTGCCAGCAGCAACCGGGACAGGGGAAATGACGAGCAGTACTTC. The full variable domain, its missing parts supplied by reference TRBV5-4 and TRBJ2-7, is ETGVTQSPTHLIKTRGQQVTLRCSSQSGHNTVSWYQQALGQGPQFIFQYYREEENGRGNFPPRFSGLQFPNYSSELNVNALELDDSALYLCASSNRDRGNDEQYFGPGTRLTVT.

This sequence joins TRBV7-9 and TRBJ2-3; TRBD1 aligns across 11 bases. Trimming removed 8 bases from V and 6 bases from J; junction bases left unmatched: 7. The CDR3 contains 14 residues. Germline values: CDR1 SEHNR, CDR2 FQNEAQ (reference sequence). The chain's CDR3 is CASLGTGGVDTQYF. The CDR3 DNA reads TGTGCCAGCTTGGGGACAGGGGGTGTCGATACGCAGTATTTT.

The rearrangement links TRBV29-1 to TRBJ1-1, with D hard to call. This CDR3 is 11 amino acids long. Germline V gives CDR1 SQVTM, CDR2 ANQGSEA. The V and J ends lost 0 bases and 7 bases respectively, with 6 bases between them. CDR3 sequence (DNA): TGCAGCGTTGAAGACGCAGGTGAAGCTTTCTTT. Its protein is CSVEDAGEAFF.